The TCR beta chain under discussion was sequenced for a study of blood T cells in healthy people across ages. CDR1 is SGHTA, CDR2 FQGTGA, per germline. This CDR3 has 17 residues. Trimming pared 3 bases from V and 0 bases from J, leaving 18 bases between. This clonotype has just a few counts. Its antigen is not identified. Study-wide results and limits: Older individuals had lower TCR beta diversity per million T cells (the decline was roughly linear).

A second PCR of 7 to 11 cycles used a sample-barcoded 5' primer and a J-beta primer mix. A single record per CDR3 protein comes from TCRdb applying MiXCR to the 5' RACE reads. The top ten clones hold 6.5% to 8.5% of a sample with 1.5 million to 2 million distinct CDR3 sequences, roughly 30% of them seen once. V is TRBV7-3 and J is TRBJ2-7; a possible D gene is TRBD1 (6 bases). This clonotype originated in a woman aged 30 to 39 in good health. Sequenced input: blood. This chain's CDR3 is CASSLGERQASSYEQYF. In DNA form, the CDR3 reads TGTGCCAGCAGCTTGGGAGAACGACAGGCGAGCTCCTACGAGCAGTACTTC.